This paragraph covers one TCR beta chain sequence. Its antigen is not yet known. Base qualities are missing; no much larger clone stands one base away. This entry comes from a study of cytomegalovirus exposure and HLA in healthy donors (dated by TCRdb to about 2017). Study-wide context: In an earlier analysis of under 600 of the donors, 250 to 300 Gb of sequence data and some 100 million unique TCR beta sequences from some 170 million T cells were reported. About 330 gigabases of sequencing data and approximately 92 million unique TCR sequences made up an early release that covered 500 to 650 HLA-typed donors. The genetic ancestry cluster associated with self-reported Caucasian donors included 70% to 85% of the 350 to 500 genotyped donors. The aim of the study was to test whether cataloging public T cell receptors could identify signatures of past pathogen exposure. The study profiled the T cell repertoires of 666 subjects by immunosequencing and related them to cytomegalovirus serostatus. Besides the first cohort of 666 subjects, a separate validation cohort made up of 120 different subjects was used. To predict cytomegalovirus infection status, the study brought together high-throughput TCR immunosequencing, statistical association of individual TCRs with disease status, and machine learning. To study patterns of TCR occurrence, a later analysis re-analyzed previously published TCR beta repertoires from 600 to 750 donors and added high-resolution HLA genotyping. Rather than using new phenotypic data, the later analysis identified candidate immune exposures from TCR beta sequences and from how often those sequences occurred across donors. An earlier analysis of several hundred of the donors applied high-throughput TCR beta sequencing to assess whether each TCR beta V gene segment acted as functional or pseudogenic. Donor age, sex, ethnicity and CMV serostatus were compiled alongside the repertoire data. Genome-wide SNP genotypes for about 60% of the roughly 670 donors were used in a later genetic analysis, which treated that subset as a discovery cohort. Every discovery cohort repertoire had been produced on one sequencing platform. HLA typing covered class I and class II loci at four-digit resolution. The number of typed donors differed by locus: roughly 629-640 for A, B, C, DRB1 and DQB1; 522 for DQA1; 606 for DPA1; and around 490 for DPB1. Because of strong linkage in the cohort, four to six DR-DQ haplotypes were treated as single units for association and clustering. Across 398 genotyped donors of the cohort, an average of about 250,000 unique TCR beta nucleotide sequences per donor were sequenced, and 15% to 20% of those sequences were non-productive.

Libraries were prepared through the immunoSEQ multiplex PCR assay. For the multiplex PCR, a mixture combining 60 forward primers for TCR Vbeta segments and 13 reverse primers for TCR Jbeta segments was used. A multiplex PCR assay on genomic DNA amplified the CDR3 region of rearranged TCR beta genes. The Illumina HiSeq System was used to sequence the amplified TCR beta libraries as 87-base-pair reads. As for how the authors treated the data: In a later analysis, about 80 million unique TCR beta chains were counted across the approximately 640 repertoires, and roughly 9.9 million of these chains were shared by at least two donors. Raw reads were error-corrected and collapsed into unique sequences by a nearest-neighbor algorithm in which closely related sequences were merged to remove PCR and sequencing errors. V, D and J gene segments were assigned by aligning CDR3 sequences to IMGT reference sequences. For a sequence to be retained, at least a six-nucleotide match to both a V gene segment and a J gene segment was required. A rearrangement was called productive if the CDR3 had no stop codons and remained in frame with V and J, and every other rearrangement was called non-productive. Following IMGT convention, CDR3 was defined as the stretch from the second conserved V-encoded cysteine to the conserved J-encoded phenylalanine. Sequences without an unambiguous match to a single V gene segment were excluded from the earlier analysis of over 500 of the donors. In an earlier analysis of several hundred of the donors, a V segment was called functional when productive rearrangements were above 56.7%, and segregating when the standard deviation between donors exceeded 5%. A statistical classification framework was built to diagnose cytomegalovirus status from the catalog of TCR beta chain sequences. In a later analysis, TCR nucleotide sequences were compared against IMGT/GENE-DB human TR gene sequences so that V and J genes could be assigned. In a later analysis, CDR3 sequences and most-parsimonious VDJ recombination scenarios were assigned using the TCRdist pipeline. A later analysis defined each TCR beta chain by its CDR3 amino acid sequence plus V-gene family, and excluded reads lacking a unique V-gene family. In a later analysis, 550 to 650 highly shared, low-generation-probability nucleotide sequences were removed to address suspected cross-contamination and a sequencing artifact. In a later analysis, a clonal expansion index for each public chain was calculated from normalized within-repertoire ranks of inferred template counts. In a later analysis, generation probabilities were computed using a VDJ recombination model fitted to out-of-frame rearrangements, and the results were checked against IGoR. Hypergeometric tests were used in a later analysis to score TCR-TCR, TCR-HLA and TCR-CMV co-occurrence, with a repertoire-size bias correction applied to the TCR pairs. False discovery rates were estimated in a later analysis by permuting HLA or CMV assignments 20 times. A later analysis grouped co-occurring TCRs with DBSCAN, adding TCRdist sequence similarity when clustering within HLA-allele-positive subsets. Co-occurrence clustering excluded repertoires with fewer than 30,000 or more than 120,000 public chains, plus five with anomalous nucleotide sharing. The clones in this table, taken by TCRdb from immuneACCESS, are in-frame only. Not every clone is retained; where verified, under half of the shortfall comes from an unresolved V gene, and the cause of the rest is unknown. V, J and clone size reflect that table, while D and trimming were determined from the DNA. A total of 100,000 to 150,000 clones appear in this sample, 70% to 80% of them only once. The ten largest clones take up just under 2% of the sample.

In total, 666 healthy bone marrow donors made up the cohort. All cohort members were sampled while nominally healthy, although unrecorded immune exposures were likely present. The donor was CMV seronegative and was included in the group of a few hundred seronegative cohort members. A peripheral blood sample was provided by each donor, and peripheral blood mononuclear cells were used for TCR beta sequencing. Genomic DNA extraction from the blood cell samples was performed with the Qiagen DNeasy Blood Extraction Kit. Cut back by 7 bases and 1 base, the V and J ends lie 10 bases apart. Its CDR3 holds 13 amino acids, cysteine through phenylalanine. The only DNA kept is the CDR3, 39 bases in frame from the first base. Looking up the germline V gene yields CDR1 SNHLY and CDR2 FYNNEI. General conclusions and limits of the study: An association between a missense DCLRE1C variant and V-gene and J-gene trimming of TCR beta chains was found in a later genetic analysis and replicated in an independent cohort. In a later analysis, TCR association rates were found to vary across HLA loci, with the most associated TCRs seen for DRB1 alleles and the fewest for HLA-C alleles. A further reported finding was that TCR beta sequences accurately predicted the HLA-A and HLA-B alleles for most subjects in the first cohort. A cluster of highly shared sequence variants was judged likely to represent a technical artifact of the sequencing pipeline. In a later analysis, about 17,000 TCR beta sequences were associated with specific HLA alleles at a false discovery rate of 0.05. The cohort was sequenced for TCR beta chains only, and without alpha or paired-chain data the features that could be detected were limited. According to a later genetic analysis, donors in an Asian-associated ancestry cluster had fewer N-insertions in productive TCRs than the roughly 670-donor mean. The earlier analysis of about 600 of the donors excluded roughly 16 rarely observed V segments, including chromosome 9 orphons, because counts were too low. A later analysis found that most CMV-associated TCR beta chains appeared HLA-restricted, with HLA associations seemingly driven largely by CMV exposure. According to a later analysis, parvovirus B19, influenza, CMV and Epstein-Barr virus appeared linked to several top co-occurrence clusters. Correlated functional status among segregating V segments might be attributable to linkage disequilibrium, but an unknown experimental factor could not be ruled out. Assigning TCR associations to individual alleles was difficult when HLA alleles, especially DR and DQ, strongly co-occurred. It was suggested by the authors that the approach could potentially be generalized to other disease states and immunological phenotypes. Cytomegalovirus status was reported to be diagnosed by the classifier with high specificity and sensitivity in both the original and validation cohorts. The presence/absence analyses assumed that sequencing depth was roughly uniform across donors, and that assumption may not be true. In a later analysis, HLA-associated TCR beta chains showed more clonal expansion and lower generation probabilities than non-associated chains that were equally common. In vitro tests confirmed that a few of the cytomegalovirus-associated TCR beta chains recognize cytomegalovirus antigens. While some public TCRs were present in many individuals, most TCR sequences turned up only very rarely across donors. The only immune exposure information available for the cohort was CMV serostatus. The study listed 150 to 200 TCR beta chains as associated with cytomegalovirus. In an earlier analysis of around 600 of the donors, most TCR beta V segments appeared in productive rearrangements about 90% or about 30% of the time, broadly matching IMGT annotations. Because HLA typing was missing for some donors at each locus, association tests included only the typed subset. The 87-base-pair reads could not distinguish some IMGT-functional V segments, including TRBV6-2 and TRBV6-3, so those segments were excluded.

The sample comprised PBMCs. The clonotype comes from a man aged 50 to 59 in good health and CMV-seronegative. Rearrangement joined TRBV2 to TRBJ1-1, with a tentative D gene TRBD1 over 6 matching bases. The DNA reads TGTGCCAGCATGCGGGGGGCGAACACTGAAGCTTTCTTT. Its product reads: CASMRGANTEAFF.